These 10 T cell receptor beta chains share one sample of origin, sequenced in a study of T-cell memory formation after mild COVID-19 (dated by TCRdb to the early 2020s). The library came from 5' RACE. TCRdb names Illumina NovaSeq 6000 as the instrument used. TCRdb handled the public reads itself, with Q25 trimming in fastp and clone calling in MiXCR, and kept productive beta chains. Each entry merges the rows of one CDR3 protein and shows their most common DNA and genes. Across this sample there are about 430,000 distinct CDR3 sequences, with around 24% seen only once. Roughly 9.7% of the sample is held by the ten biggest clonotypes. The sample consisted of PBMCs or a T cell subset sorted from them (not recorded which). The source of these receptors is an adult woman who had mild COVID-19 (a few samples of this study predate the infection). The sample titles of this study are shuffled in the database, so cell type and time point are left out; the donor was told from shared clones.

The genes are TRBV6-2 or TRBV6-3 and TRBJ2-7; D is unclear. V was cut by 3 bases and J by 2 bases, with 8 bases left in between. Per germline, CDR1 MNHEY and CDR2 SVGEGT. This CDR3 region has 13 residues. The CDR3 DNA reads TGTGCCAGCAGTTATCCCGGCCCCTACGAGCAGTACTTC. It translates to CASSYPGPYEQYF.

This chain links TRBV20-1 with TRBJ2-3; D is possibly TRBD2 (5 bases). The CDR3 is 14 residues long. The germline gives CDR1 DFQATT, CDR2 SNEGSKA (reference sequence). V was clipped by 2 bases and J by 5 bases, with 14 bases between them. The CDR3 coding sequence is TGCAGTGCTAGAAAGGACTCGATAGGAGATACGCAGTATTTT. It encodes CSARKDSIGDTQYF.

This chain joins TRBV20-1 and TRBJ2-3; D tentatively reads TRBD1 or TRBD2 (6 bases each). Germline CDR1 is DFQATT and CDR2 is SNEGSKA (reference sequence). V lost 3 bases to trimming and J lost 4 bases, with 14 bases between them. The CDR3 contains 14 residues. This chain's CDR3 is CSASPGGGPDTQYF. The CDR3 bases are TGCAGTGCTAGCCCGGGTGGGGGGCCAGATACGCAGTATTTT.

The CDR3 region is CSASYGSGQPQHF. CDR3 DNA: TGCAGTGCTAGTTATGGGTCCGGACAGCCCCAGCATTTT. The V gene is TRBV20-1, the J gene TRBJ1-5; no clear D. The CDR3 loop spans 13 amino acids. CDR1 is DFQATT and CDR2 is SNEGSKA in the germline V gene (reference sequence). V lost 3 bases, J lost 7 bases, and 13 bases lay in between.

The table lists this clonotype with many counts. This rearrangement joins TRBV20-1 to TRBJ1-1; D is unclear. Per the germline V gene, CDR1 is DFQATT and CDR2 is SNEGSKA (reference sequence). This CDR3 contains 15 residues. V was cut by 0 bases and J by 5 bases, with 16 bases left in between. CDR3 protein: CSARDGEGRTTEAFF. DNA for the CDR3: TGCAGTGCTAGAGATGGCGAAGGGAGGACGACTGAAGCTTTCTTT.

The genes are TRBV29-1 and TRBJ1-6; no clear D gene. Trimming pared 3 bases from V and 9 bases from J, leaving 9 bases between. CDR1 and CDR2 (germline): SQVTM, ANQGSEA. The CDR3 totals 12 residues. CDR3 loop: CSVDPGSSPLHF. The CDR3 DNA reads TGCAGCGTTGATCCGGGGAGTTCACCCCTCCACTTT.

The V call is TRBV6-2 or TRBV6-3, the J call TRBJ1-2; no reliable D call. V lost 4 bases and J 3 bases, leaving 9 bases between the germline ends. Looked up from germline, CDR1 is MNHEY and CDR2 is SVGEGT. This CDR3 region has 13 residues. This chain's CDR3 is CASSSSVHYGYTF. Written as DNA, the CDR3 is TGTGCCAGCAGTTCTTCAGTTCACTATGGCTACACCTTC.

The genes are TRBV3-1 and TRBJ1-4, with D perhaps TRBD1 (5 bases). The germline V gene has CDR1 LGHDT and CDR2 YNNKEL (reference sequence). This CDR3 is 15 amino acids long. Trimming removed 1 base at V and 7 bases at J, with 13 bases between. CDR3 DNA: TGTGCCAGCAGCCAAGCTGGGAGGGGAGGTGAAAAACTGTTTTTT. Translation: CASSQAGRGGEKLFF.

This rearrangement joins TRBV4-1 to TRBJ1-2, with 8 nucleotides matching TRBD1. The CDR3 has 16 amino acids. Germline values: CDR1 MGHRA, CDR2 YSYEKL. After removal of 4 bases from V and 7 bases from J, the junction contained 14 bases not matched to a gene. The CDR3 nucleotides read TGCGCCAGCAGCCTCCGCGATTCCGGGACAGGTCCTGGCTACACCTTC. It codes for CASSLRDSGTGPGYTF.

The chain has TRBV7-9 and TRBJ2-6; no firm D call. V shed 4 bases and J shed 8 bases, with 0 bases lying between them. CDR1 is SEHNR, CDR2 FQNEAQ, per germline (reference sequence). The CDR3 sequence is 10 residues long. The CDR3 coding sequence is TGTGCCAGCAGCTCCAACGTCCTGACTTTC. Translation gives CASSSNVLTF.